This is a list of T cell receptor beta chains from one sample in a study of shared clonotypes between healthy human individuals. Produced via immunoSEQ multiplex PCR; TCRdb's table is partial and in-frame only. The table lists 2,100,000 or so clones, approximately 96% of them singletons. Source material: naive CD4+ T cells sorted from blood. All receptors come from a man aged 18-30 years in good health. Each CDR3 is given with its conserved first and last residue. D genes are given only for firm matches. The size entry is marked missing in some rows and otherwise reads once, few, many or a size class.

>TRBD2|TRBJ2-7|TRBV2|.
TGTGCCAGCAGTGTTGCCCCTAGCGGAACCTACGAGCAGTACTTC
CASSVAPSGTYEQYF
>.|TRBJ2-1|TRBV11-3|.
TGTGCCAGCAGCTTAACCCCTCCTTACAATGAGCAGTTCTTC
CASSLTPPYNEQFF
>TRBD1|TRBJ1-1|TRBV7-9|.
TGTGCCAGCAGCCGAGCAGGGGGCGAAAGGAACACTGAAGCTTTCTTT
CASSRAGGERNTEAFF
>.|TRBJ2-7|TRBV11-1|.
TGTGCCAGCAGCAAGGACAGCCAATACGAAGAGCAGTACTTC
CASSKDSQYEEQYF
>.|TRBJ1-5|TRBV5-1|.
TGCGCCAGCAGCTTGGAAGGACAGAGCAATCAGCCCCAGCATTTT
CASSLEGQSNQPQHF
>.|TRBJ2-7|TRBV5-1|.
TGCGCCAGCTCCCTAGGGGAGCTAGGGTACGAGCAGTACTTC
CASSLGELGYEQYF
>TRBD2|TRBJ2-3|TRBV10-3|.
TGTGCCACGGACCAAGGGACTAGTAGCACAGATACGCAGTATTTT
CATDQGTSSTDTQYF
>TRBD1|TRBJ2-7|TRBV5-1|.
TGCGCCAGCAGCTCCTGGACAGGATCCTACGAGCAGTACTTC
CASSSWTGSYEQYF
>.|TRBJ1-1|TRBV5-1|.
TGCGCCAGCAGCTTAAAGGAAAGGCACGAAGCTTTCTTT
CASSLKERHEAFF
>.|TRBJ2-5|TRBV4-2|.
TGTGCCAGCAGTTCTCCGGATGACAGGCAAGAGACCCAGTACTTC
CASSSPDDRQETQYF
>.|TRBJ1-2|TRBV30|.
TGTGCCTGGAGTGGGACAGCGACAGCTAACTATGGCTACACCTTC
CAWSGTATANYGYTF
>.|TRBJ2-5|TRBV6-1|.
TGTGCCAGCAGTGAGTTGAAAGAGACCCAGTACTTC
CASSELKETQYF
>.|TRBJ1-1|TRBV19|once
TGTGCCAGTAGTACTGGCAGGGTGACTGAAGCTTTCTTT
CASSTGRVTEAFF
>.|TRBJ1-2|TRBV6-1|.
TGTGCCAGCAGTGACCGTGCAGTTTATTATGGCTACACCTTC
CASSDRAVYYGYTF
>.|TRBJ1-4|TRBV5-1|.
TGCGCCAGCAGCTTGGCCCTAGGGGCAACTAATGAAAAACTGTTTTTT
CASSLALGATNEKLFF
>.|TRBJ2-7|TRBV6-1|.
TGTGCCAGCAGCCGACAGGATCTACCCTACGAGCAGTACTTC
CASSRQDLPYEQYF
>.|TRBJ1-5|TRBV2|.
TGTGCCAGCAGCAAGGTCAATCAGCCCCAGCATTTT
CASSKVNQPQHF
>.|TRBJ1-6|TRBV6-5|.
TGTGCCAGCAGTCCCGGGGTGGTAGGTTCACCCCTCCACTTT
CASSPGVVGSPLHF
>.|TRBJ2-1|TRBV6-1|.
TGTGCCAGCACCAGGACGGAGATTGAGCAGTTCTTC
CASTRTEIEQFF
>.|TRBJ2-7|TRBV18|once
TGTGCCAGCTCCCCAACGACAGGCTCCTACGAGCAGTACTTC
CASSPTTGSYEQYF
>.|TRBJ2-7|TRBV6-6|.
TGTGCCAGCAGTTACGGGACAATACCCTACGAGCAGTACTTC
CASSYGTIPYEQYF
>.|TRBJ2-3|TRBV29-1|.
TGCAGCTCGTCTACCACAGATACGCAGTATTTT
CSSSTTDTQYF
>.|TRBJ1-4|TRBV30|once
TGTGCCTGGAGAGGGGGTCGGCTTACAACTAATGAAAAACTGTTTTTT
CAWRGGRLTTNEKLFF
>.|TRBJ2-3|TRBV11-3|.
TGTGCCAGCAGCGGGGGATCTAGCACAGATACGCAGTATTTT
CASSGGSSTDTQYF
>TRBD2|TRBJ2-3|TRBV5-4|.
TGTGCCAGCAGCTCCGGACTAGCGGGAGGGTACACAGATACGCAGTATTTT
CASSSGLAGGYTDTQYF
>.|TRBJ1-3|TRBV6-1|once
TGTGCCAGCAGTGATTACTCTGGAAACACCATATATTTT
CASSDYSGNTIYF
>.|TRBJ1-1|TRBV7-6|once
TGTGCCAGCACGTCAGGACCAACGTACACTGAAGCTTTCTTT
CASTSGPTYTEAFF
>.|TRBJ2-1|TRBV4-1|.
TGCGCCAGCAGCCAAGAGAAGGCCTACGCGGGGTACAATGAGCAGTTCTTC
CASSQEKAYAGYNEQFF
>.|TRBJ2-7|TRBV14|.
TGTGCCAGCAGCCCGGTTGAGCTCACAGGCCACTACGAGCAGTACTTC
CASSPVELTGHYEQYF
>.|TRBJ1-1|TRBV19|few
TGTGCCAGTAAGGGCAGGGTCACTGAAGCTTTCTTT
CASKGRVTEAFF
>.|TRBJ1-1|TRBV2|.
TGTGCCAGCAGTGATGAGGGAGACACTGAAGCTTTCTTT
CASSDEGDTEAFF
>.|TRBJ2-3|TRBV5-1|.
TGCGCCAGCAGCTTGGTTTGGAGCACAGATACGCAGTATTTT
CASSLVWSTDTQYF
>.|TRBJ2-4|TRBV6-4|.
TGTGCCAGCAGTGACCCTCACAGTGGGGGACTAGCCAAAAACATTCAGTACTTC
CASSDPHSGGLAKNIQYF
>TRBD1|TRBJ2-3|TRBV7-2|.
TGTGCCAGCGGGACAGGGTACACAGATACGCAGTATTTT
CASGTGYTDTQYF
>TRBD2|TRBJ2-7|TRBV28|once
TGTGCCAGCCAGAAACTAGCGGGGGAGACCTACGAGCAGTACTTC
CASQKLAGETYEQYF
>.|TRBJ1-2|TRBV11-3|.
TGTGCCAGCAGCTTAGGCCAGAGTGCTAACTATGGCTACACCTTC
CASSLGQSANYGYTF
>.|TRBJ1-3|TRBV7-2|.
TGTGCCAGCAGCCTTGTACACCTTGGAAACACCATATATTTT
CASSLVHLGNTIYF
>TRBD1|TRBJ1-4|TRBV19|.
TGTGCCAGTAGTGAAACCGGGACAGCGAATGAAAAACTGTTTTTT
CASSETGTANEKLFF
>.|TRBJ2-3|TRBV5-1|.
TGCGCCAGCAGCTTGAGTGATACGCAGTATTTT
CASSLSDTQYF
>.|TRBJ2-2|TRBV2|few
TGTGCCAGCAGCCCAACCACAGGGACCCCCGGGGAGCTGTTTTTT
CASSPTTGTPGELFF
>TRBD1|TRBJ2-7|TRBV5-6|.
TGTGCCAGCAGCTTGGGGGGACAGGTCTACGAGCAGTACTTC
CASSLGGQVYEQYF
>.|TRBJ1-1|TRBV19|.
TGTGCCAGTAGTCTACAGTATATGAACACTGAAGCTTTCTTT
CASSLQYMNTEAFF
>TRBD2|TRBJ2-1|TRBV28|.
TGTGCCAGCAGTCCTAGGACTAGTTTCTACAATGAGCAGTTCTTC
CASSPRTSFYNEQFF
>TRBD1|TRBJ2-7|TRBV2|once
TGTGCCAGCAGAGATGACAGGGGAGAAAACGAGCAGTACTTC
CASRDDRGENEQYF
>.|TRBJ2-7|TRBV12-5|once
TGTGCTAGTGGTTTGGGGAAAGCGGACCGAATCGAGCAGTACTTC
CASGLGKADRIEQYF
>.|TRBJ2-3|TRBV5-6|.
TGTGCCAGCAGATGGGCGGGCACAGATACGCAGTATTTT
CASRWAGTDTQYF
>.|TRBJ1-1|TRBV6-5|once
TGTGCCAGCAGTCCCCGTGGGAACACTGAAGCTTTCTTT
CASSPRGNTEAFF
>TRBD2|TRBJ2-2|TRBV9|.
TGTGCCAGCAGCCGGGAGGGGCTAGCGAGGAACACCGGGGAGCTGTTTTTT
CASSREGLARNTGELFF
>.|TRBJ1-2|TRBV4-3|.
TGCGCCAGCAGCCAAGAATTTCGGGGCGGCTATGGCTACACCTTC
CASSQEFRGGYGYTF
>.|TRBJ2-3|TRBV2|.
TGTGCCAGCAGTGAAGCTTCACACAGCACAGATACGCAGTATTTT
CASSEASHSTDTQYF
>.|TRBJ2-1|TRBV6-1|.
TGTGCCAGCAAGGGAGGGGGCAGCTCCTACAATGAGCAGTTCTTC
CASKGGGSSYNEQFF
>.|TRBJ1-1|TRBV4-3|.
TGCGCCAGCAGCCCCTCAGGGTTGAACACTGAAGCTTTCTTT
CASSPSGLNTEAFF
>TRBD1|TRBJ1-5|TRBV28|.
TGTGCCAGCAGCTTGCCCACCGGGACAGGGCCTCAGCCCCAGCATTTT
CASSLPTGTGPQPQHF
>TRBD1|TRBJ1-3|TRBV4-1|.
TGCGCCAGCAGCCCAGGCCCGAAGGGGGCAGGGGGTGGAAACACCATATATTTT
CASSPGPKGAGGGNTIYF
>TRBD2|TRBJ2-7|TRBV7-9|.
TGTGCCAGCAGCCGCGGGGGGCTAGCGGGATACGAGCAGTACTTC
CASSRGGLAGYEQYF